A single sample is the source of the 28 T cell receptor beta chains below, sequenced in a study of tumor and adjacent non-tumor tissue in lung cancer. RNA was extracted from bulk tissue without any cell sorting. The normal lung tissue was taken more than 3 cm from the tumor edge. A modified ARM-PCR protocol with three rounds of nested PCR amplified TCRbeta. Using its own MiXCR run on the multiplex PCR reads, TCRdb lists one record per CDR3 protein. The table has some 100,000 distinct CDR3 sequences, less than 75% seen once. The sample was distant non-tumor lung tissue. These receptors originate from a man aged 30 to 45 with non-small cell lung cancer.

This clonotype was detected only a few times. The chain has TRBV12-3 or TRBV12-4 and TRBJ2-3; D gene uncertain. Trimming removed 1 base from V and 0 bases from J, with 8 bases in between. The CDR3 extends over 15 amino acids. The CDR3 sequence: CASSLETLSTDTQYF. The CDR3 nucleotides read TGTGCCAGCAGTTTAGAGACACTAAGCACAGATACGCAGTATTTT.

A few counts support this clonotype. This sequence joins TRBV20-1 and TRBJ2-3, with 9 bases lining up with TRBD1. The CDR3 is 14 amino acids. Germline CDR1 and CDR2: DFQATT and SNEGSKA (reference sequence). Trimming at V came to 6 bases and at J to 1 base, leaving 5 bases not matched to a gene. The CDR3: CSARRQGGTDTQYF. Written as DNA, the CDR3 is TGCAGTGCCCGACGACAGGGGGGCACAGATACGCAGTATTTT.

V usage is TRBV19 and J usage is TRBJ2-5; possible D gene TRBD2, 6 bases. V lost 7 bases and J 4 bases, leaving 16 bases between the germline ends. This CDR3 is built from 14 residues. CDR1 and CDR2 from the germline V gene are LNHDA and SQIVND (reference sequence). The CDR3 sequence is CASTRDLGGETQYF. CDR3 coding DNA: TGTGCCAGTACTCGGGACTTGGGGGGAGAGACCCAGTACTTC.

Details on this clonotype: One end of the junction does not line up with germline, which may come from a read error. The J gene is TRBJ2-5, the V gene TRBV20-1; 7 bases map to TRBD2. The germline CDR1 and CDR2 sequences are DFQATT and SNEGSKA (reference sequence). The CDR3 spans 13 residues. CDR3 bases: TGCAGTGCTAGCCCAGCGGGGACGGAGACCGAGTACTTC. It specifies CSASPAGTETEYF.

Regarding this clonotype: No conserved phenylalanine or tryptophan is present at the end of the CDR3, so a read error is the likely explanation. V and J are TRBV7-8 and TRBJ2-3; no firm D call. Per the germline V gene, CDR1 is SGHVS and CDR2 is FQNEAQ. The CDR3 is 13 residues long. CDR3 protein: CASNLVPIDTQYY. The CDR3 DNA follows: TGTGCCAGCAACTTAGTACCCATAGATACGCAGTATTAT.

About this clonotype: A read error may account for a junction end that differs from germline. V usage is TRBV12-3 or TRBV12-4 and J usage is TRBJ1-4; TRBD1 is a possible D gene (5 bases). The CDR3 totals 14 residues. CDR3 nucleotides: TGTGCCAGCACCCGCCGGGGGGTGAATGAGAAACTGTTTTTT. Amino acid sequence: CASTRRGVNEKLFF.

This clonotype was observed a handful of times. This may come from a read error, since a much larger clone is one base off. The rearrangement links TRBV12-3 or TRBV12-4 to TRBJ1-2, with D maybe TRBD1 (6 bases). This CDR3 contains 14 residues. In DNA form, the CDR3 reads TGTGCCAGCAGCCCCGGGGGGCCTAACTATGGCTGCACCTTC. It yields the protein CASSPGGPNYGCTF.

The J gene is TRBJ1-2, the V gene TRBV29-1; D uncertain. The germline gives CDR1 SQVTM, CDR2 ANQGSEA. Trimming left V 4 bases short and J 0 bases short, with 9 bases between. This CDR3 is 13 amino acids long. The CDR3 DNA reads TGCAGCGTTGTACCGATAGCTAACTATGGCTACACCTTC. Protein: CSVVPIANYGYTF. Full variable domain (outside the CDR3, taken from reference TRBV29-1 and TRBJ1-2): SAVISQKPSRDICQRGTSLTIQCQVDSQVTMMFWYRQQPGQSLTLIATANQGSEATYESGFVIDKFPISRPNLTFSTLTVSNMSPEDSSIYLCSVVPIANYGYTFGSGTRLTVV.

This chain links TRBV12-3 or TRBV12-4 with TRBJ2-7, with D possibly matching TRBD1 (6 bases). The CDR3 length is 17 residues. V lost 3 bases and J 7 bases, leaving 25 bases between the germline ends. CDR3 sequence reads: CASSFYKTGNDAYEQYF. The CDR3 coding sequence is TGTGCCAGCAGTTTTTACAAAACAGGGAACGATGCATATGAGCAGTACTTC.

Written as DNA, the CDR3 is TGCGCCAGCAGTGAAATTAGCGTCACAGATACGCAGTATTTT. It specifies CASSEISVTDTQYF. The J gene is TRBJ2-3, the V gene TRBV10-1; a weak D match, TRBD2 (5 bases). The CDR3 extends over 14 amino acids. CDR1 and CDR2 (germline): WNHNN, SYGVQD (reference sequence). The ends were cut back, 3 bases at V and 2 bases at J, with 9 bases in the middle.

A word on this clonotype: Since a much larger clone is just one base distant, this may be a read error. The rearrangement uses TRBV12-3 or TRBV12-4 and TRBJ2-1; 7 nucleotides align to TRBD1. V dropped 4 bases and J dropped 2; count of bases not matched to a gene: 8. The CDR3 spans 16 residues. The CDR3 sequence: CASSSGVRGTYNEQFF. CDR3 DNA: TGTGCCAGCAGTTCCGGGGTCAGGGGGACCTACAATGAGCAGTTCTTC.

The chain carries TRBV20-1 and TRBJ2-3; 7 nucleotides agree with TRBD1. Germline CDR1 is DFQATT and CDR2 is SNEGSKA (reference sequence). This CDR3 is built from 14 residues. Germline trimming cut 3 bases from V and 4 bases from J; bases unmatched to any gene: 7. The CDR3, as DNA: TGCAGTGCTAGCCGGGACAGTTCCGCAGATACGCAGTATTTT. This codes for CSASRDSSADTQYF.

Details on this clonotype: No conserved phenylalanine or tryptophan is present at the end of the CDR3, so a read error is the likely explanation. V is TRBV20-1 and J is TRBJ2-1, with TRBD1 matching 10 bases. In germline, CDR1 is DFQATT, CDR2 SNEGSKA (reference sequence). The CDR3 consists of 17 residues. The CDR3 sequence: CSAAGTGAYYPYNEQFS. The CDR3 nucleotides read TGCAGTGCTGCCGGGACAGGGGCTTACTATCCCTACAATGAACAGTTCTCC.

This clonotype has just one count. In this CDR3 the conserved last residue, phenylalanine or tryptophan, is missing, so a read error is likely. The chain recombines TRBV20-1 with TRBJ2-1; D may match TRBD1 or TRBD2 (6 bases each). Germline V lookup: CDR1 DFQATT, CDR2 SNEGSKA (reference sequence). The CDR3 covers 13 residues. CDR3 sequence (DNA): TGCGGCGCAGACGTATGGAGGGGGGATGAGCAGTTCCTC. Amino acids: CGADVWRGDEQFL.

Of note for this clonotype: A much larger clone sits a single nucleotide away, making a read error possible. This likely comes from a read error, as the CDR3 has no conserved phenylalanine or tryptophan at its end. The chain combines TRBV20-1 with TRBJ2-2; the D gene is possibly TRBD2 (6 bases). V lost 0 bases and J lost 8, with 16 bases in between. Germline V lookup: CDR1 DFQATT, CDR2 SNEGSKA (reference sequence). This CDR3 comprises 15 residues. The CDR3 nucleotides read TGCAGTGCTAGAGATGTTCGGCGGGGATGGGGGGAGCTGTTTTCT. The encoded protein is CSARDVRRGWGELFS.

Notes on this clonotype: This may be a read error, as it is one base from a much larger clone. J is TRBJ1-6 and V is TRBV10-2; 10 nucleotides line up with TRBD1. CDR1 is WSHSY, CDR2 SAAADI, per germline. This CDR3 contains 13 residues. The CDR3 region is CASSGQGASLLHF. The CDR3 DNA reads TGCGCCAGCAGTGGACAGGGGGCTTCACTCCTCCACTTT.

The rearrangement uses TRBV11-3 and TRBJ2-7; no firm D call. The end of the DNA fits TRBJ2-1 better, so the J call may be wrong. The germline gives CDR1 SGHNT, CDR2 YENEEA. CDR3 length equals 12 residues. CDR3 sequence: CASSLYNYEQFF. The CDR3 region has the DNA TGTGCCAGCAGCTTATACAACTACGAGCAGTTCTTC.

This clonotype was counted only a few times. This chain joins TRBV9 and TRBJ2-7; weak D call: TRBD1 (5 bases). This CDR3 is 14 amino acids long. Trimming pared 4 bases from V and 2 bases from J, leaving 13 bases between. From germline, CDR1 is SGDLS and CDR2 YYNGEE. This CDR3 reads CASSPQGLTYEQYF. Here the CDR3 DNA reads TGTGCCAGCAGCCCCCAGGGCCTTACCTACGAGCAGTACTTC.

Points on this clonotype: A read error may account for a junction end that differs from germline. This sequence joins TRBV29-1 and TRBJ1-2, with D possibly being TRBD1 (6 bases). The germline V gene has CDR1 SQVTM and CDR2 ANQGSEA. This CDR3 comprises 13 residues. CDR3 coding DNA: TGCTGCGTAGCCGCAGGGGCGAGCCATGGCTACACCTTC. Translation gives CCVAAGASHGYTF.

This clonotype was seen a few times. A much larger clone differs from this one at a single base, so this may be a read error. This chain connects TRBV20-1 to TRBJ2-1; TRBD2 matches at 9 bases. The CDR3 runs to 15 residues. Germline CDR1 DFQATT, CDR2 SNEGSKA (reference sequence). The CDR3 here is CSAGRNSGGYSEQFF. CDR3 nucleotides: TGCAGTGCAGGGCGGAACAGCGGGGGGTACAGTGAGCAGTTCTTC.

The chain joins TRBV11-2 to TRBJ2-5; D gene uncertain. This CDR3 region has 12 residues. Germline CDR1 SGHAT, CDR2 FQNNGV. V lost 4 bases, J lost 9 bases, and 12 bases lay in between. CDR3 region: CASSSVGPAQYF. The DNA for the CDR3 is TGTGCCAGCAGCTCGGTTGGACCGGCCCAGTACTTC.

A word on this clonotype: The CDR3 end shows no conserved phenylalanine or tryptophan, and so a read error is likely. This chain's CDR3 is CASSGGLGVYNEQFL. DNA of the CDR3: TGTGCCAGCAGTGGGGGGCTAGGGGTCTACAATGAGCAGTTCTTG. This rearrangement joins TRBV25-1 to TRBJ2-1, with a possible D match to TRBD1 (6 bases). Trimming took off 4 bases at V and 3 bases at J, with 13 bases between the two ends. The V gene's germline CDR1 is MGHDK and CDR2 SYGVNS. This CDR3 has 15 amino acids.

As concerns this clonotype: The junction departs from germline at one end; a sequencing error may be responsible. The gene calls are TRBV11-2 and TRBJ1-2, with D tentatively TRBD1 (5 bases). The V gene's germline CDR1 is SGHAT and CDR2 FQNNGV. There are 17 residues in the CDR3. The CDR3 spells CASSCRILNDRNYGYTF. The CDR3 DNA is TGTGCCAGCAGCTGCCGGATATTAAATGACAGAAACTATGGCTACACATTC.

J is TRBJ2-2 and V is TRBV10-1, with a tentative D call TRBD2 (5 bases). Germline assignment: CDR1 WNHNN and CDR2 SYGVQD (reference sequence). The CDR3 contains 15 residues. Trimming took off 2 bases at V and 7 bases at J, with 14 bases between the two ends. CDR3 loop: CASSETGGRYGELFF. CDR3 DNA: TGCGCCAGCAGTGAGACTGGCGGGCGTTACGGGGAGCTGTTTTTT.

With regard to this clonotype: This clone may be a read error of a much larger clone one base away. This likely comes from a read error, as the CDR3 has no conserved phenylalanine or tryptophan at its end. The CDR3 DNA follows: TGCAGTGCTAGCGGGACAGGGGGTTATCTTTACGAGCAGTACTAC. Amino acids: CSASGTGGYLYEQYY. The V call is TRBV20-1, the J call TRBJ2-7, with 11 bases that match TRBD1. This CDR3 is built from 15 residues. Germline lookup yields CDR1 DFQATT and CDR2 SNEGSKA (reference sequence). Unmatched junction bases numbered 8, after V lost 3 bases and J lost 4 bases.

CDR3 in amino acids: CASNSTPPGWGNQPQHF. The CDR3 DNA reads TGTGCCAGCAACTCTACCCCCCCTGGATGGGGCAATCAGCCCCAGCATTTT. This chain joins TRBV6-5 and TRBJ1-5; D call uncertain. The CDR3 is made up of 17 amino acids. V was shortened by 7 bases and J by 2 bases, with 21 bases between the two germline ends. Germline-derived CDR1 and CDR2 are MNHEY and SVGAGI.

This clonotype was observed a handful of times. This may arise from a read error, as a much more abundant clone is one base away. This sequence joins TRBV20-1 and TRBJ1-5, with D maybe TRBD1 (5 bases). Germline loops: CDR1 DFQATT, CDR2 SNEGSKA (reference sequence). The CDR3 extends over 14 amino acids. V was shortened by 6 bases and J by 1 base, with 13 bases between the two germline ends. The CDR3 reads CSANDSVSNQPQHF. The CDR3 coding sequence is TGCAGTGCCAATGACAGCGTAAGCAATCAGCCCCAGCATTTT.

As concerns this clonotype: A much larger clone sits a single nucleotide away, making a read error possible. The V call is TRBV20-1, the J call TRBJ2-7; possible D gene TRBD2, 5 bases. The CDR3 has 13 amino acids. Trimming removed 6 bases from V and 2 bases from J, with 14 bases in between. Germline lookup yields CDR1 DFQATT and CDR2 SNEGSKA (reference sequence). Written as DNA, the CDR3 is TGCAGTGCCCCCGGGGTGGGCACCTACGAGCAGTACTTC. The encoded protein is CSAPGVGTYEQYF.